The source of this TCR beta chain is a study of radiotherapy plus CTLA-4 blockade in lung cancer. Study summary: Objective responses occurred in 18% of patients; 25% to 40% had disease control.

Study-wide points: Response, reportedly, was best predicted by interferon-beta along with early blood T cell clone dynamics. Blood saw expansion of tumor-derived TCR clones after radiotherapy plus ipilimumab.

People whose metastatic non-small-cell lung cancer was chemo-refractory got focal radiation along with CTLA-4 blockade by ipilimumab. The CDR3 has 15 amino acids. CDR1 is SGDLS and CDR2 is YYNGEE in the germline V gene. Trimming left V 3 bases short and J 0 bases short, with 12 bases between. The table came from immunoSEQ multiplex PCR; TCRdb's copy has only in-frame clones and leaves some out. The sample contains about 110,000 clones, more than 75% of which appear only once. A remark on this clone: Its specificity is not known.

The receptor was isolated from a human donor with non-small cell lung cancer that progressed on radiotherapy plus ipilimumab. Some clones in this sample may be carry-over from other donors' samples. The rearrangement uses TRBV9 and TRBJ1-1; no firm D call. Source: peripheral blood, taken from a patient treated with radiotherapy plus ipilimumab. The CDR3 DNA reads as TGTGCCAGCAGCGCCTACGGGAGGATGAACACTGAAGCTTTCTTT. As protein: CASSAYGRMNTEAFF.